This TCR beta chain emerged from a study of blood T cell repertoires in COVID-19. In the study overall: Sites in the United States, Italy and Spain provided acute and convalescent COVID-19 samples. From T cells, B-cell-depleted T cells, or PBMCs came the material, which was cDNA or gDNA.

This clone showed up just once. As processed by the authors: Reference gene primer amplification gave nucleated cell count estimates. TCRdb keeps only in-frame clones here, not all; method: immunoSEQ multiplex PCR. Clone size and the V and J calls come from that table; the DNA yielded D and trimming. The data hold approximately 100,000 clones, with roughly 84% observed a single time. Germline V gene data show CDR1 as SGHTA and CDR2 as FQGTGA. CDR3 size: 13 residues. The germline V and J ends were trimmed by 4 bases and 1 base, with 6 bases remaining between them. The chain is built from TRBV7-3 and TRBJ2-3; D unresolved. The receptor comes from a man in his sixties with acute or convalescent COVID-19. Material: peripheral blood. CDR3 protein: CASSYPGTDTQYF. Here the CDR3 DNA reads TGTGCCAGCAGCTACCCGGGCACAGATACGCAGTATTTT.